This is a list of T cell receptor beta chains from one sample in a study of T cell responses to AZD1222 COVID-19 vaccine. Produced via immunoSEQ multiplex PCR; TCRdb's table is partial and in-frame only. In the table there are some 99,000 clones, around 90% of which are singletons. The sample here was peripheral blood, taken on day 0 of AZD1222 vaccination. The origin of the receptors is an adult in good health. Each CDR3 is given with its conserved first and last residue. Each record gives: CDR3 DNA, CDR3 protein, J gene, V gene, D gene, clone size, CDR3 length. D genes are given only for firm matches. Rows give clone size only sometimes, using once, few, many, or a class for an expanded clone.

CDR3 DNA: TGCAGCGTCACAGGGGTGAACACTGAAGCTTTCTTT
CDR3 protein: CSVTGVNTEAFF
J gene: TRBJ1-1
V gene: TRBV29-1
D gene: TRBD1
clone size: NA
CDR3 length: 12

CDR3 DNA: TGTGCCAACTCCGGAGAGGCTGGAAACACCATATATTTT
CDR3 protein: CANSGEAGNTIYF
J gene: TRBJ1-3
V gene: TRBV10-3
D gene: NA
clone size: NA
CDR3 length: 13

CDR3 DNA: TGTGCCAGCTCCCTTAACACCGGGGAGCTGTTTTTT
CDR3 protein: CASSLNTGELFF
J gene: TRBJ2-2
V gene: TRBV18
D gene: NA
clone size: NA
CDR3 length: 12

CDR3 DNA: TGTGCCAGCAGCACCCGGGACGGCTCCTACGAGCAGTACTTC
CDR3 protein: CASSTRDGSYEQYF
J gene: TRBJ2-7
V gene: TRBV5-5
D gene: NA
clone size: NA
CDR3 length: 14

CDR3 DNA: TGTGCCAGCAGCTCCACCAAGGGCAGGGTCACAGATACGCAGTATTTT
CDR3 protein: CASSSTKGRVTDTQYF
J gene: TRBJ2-3
V gene: TRBV5-6
D gene: NA
clone size: few
CDR3 length: 16

CDR3 DNA: TGTGCCAGCAGCTCGCGGGGGCAGTCCAATGAGCAGTTCTTC
CDR3 protein: CASSSRGQSNEQFF
J gene: TRBJ2-1
V gene: TRBV7-8
D gene: NA
clone size: NA
CDR3 length: 14

CDR3 DNA: TGTGCCAGCTCACCACGGCTGGCTAGCGGGAGCACAGATACGCAGTATTTT
CDR3 protein: CASSPRLASGSTDTQYF
J gene: TRBJ2-3
V gene: TRBV18
D gene: TRBD2
clone size: NA
CDR3 length: 17

CDR3 DNA: TGTGCCAGCAGTTCGACAGAGAGTGAAAAACTGTTTTTT
CDR3 protein: CASSSTESEKLFF
J gene: TRBJ1-4
V gene: TRBV12-3/TRBV12-4
D gene: NA
clone size: NA
CDR3 length: 13

CDR3 DNA: TGTGCCAGCAGTTCAACTACTAGCGGAGAGCCTTATAATGAGCAGTTCTTC
CDR3 protein: CASSSTTSGEPYNEQFF
J gene: TRBJ2-1
V gene: TRBV27
D gene: TRBD2
clone size: NA
CDR3 length: 17

CDR3 DNA: TGTGCTAGTGGTTTGGTACGTGGGGGCACTGAAGCTTTCTTT
CDR3 protein: CASGLVRGGTEAFF
J gene: TRBJ1-1
V gene: TRBV12-5
D gene: NA
clone size: NA
CDR3 length: 14

CDR3 DNA: TGTGCCTGGGACCGGGACAGCAACACCGGGGAGCTGTTTTTT
CDR3 protein: CAWDRDSNTGELFF
J gene: TRBJ2-2
V gene: TRBV30
D gene: TRBD1
clone size: NA
CDR3 length: 14

CDR3 DNA: TGTGCCAGCAGCCCGACAGGGAGCTATGGCTACACCTTC
CDR3 protein: CASSPTGSYGYTF
J gene: TRBJ1-2
V gene: TRBV7-2
D gene: TRBD1
clone size: NA
CDR3 length: 13

CDR3 DNA: TGTGCCAGCAGTTTTCAGGGAACCACTGAAGCTTTCTTT
CDR3 protein: CASSFQGTTEAFF
J gene: TRBJ1-1
V gene: TRBV12-3/TRBV12-4
D gene: NA
clone size: NA
CDR3 length: 13

CDR3 DNA: TGTGCCAGCAGTGCCCCGGGACTAGCGGGGGGGCAAAGGAATGAGCAGTTCTTC
CDR3 protein: CASSAPGLAGGQRNEQFF
J gene: TRBJ2-1
V gene: TRBV27
D gene: TRBD2
clone size: NA
CDR3 length: 18

CDR3 DNA: TGTGCCATCAGCCAGACAGGATACTCAACTAATGAAAAACTGTTTTTT
CDR3 protein: CAISQTGYSTNEKLFF
J gene: TRBJ1-4
V gene: TRBV10-3
D gene: NA
clone size: once
CDR3 length: 16

CDR3 DNA: TGTGCCAGCAGTCCCTGGACAGCCACAGGGACTGAAGCTTTCTTT
CDR3 protein: CASSPWTATGTEAFF
J gene: TRBJ1-1
V gene: TRBV27
D gene: NA
clone size: NA
CDR3 length: 15

CDR3 DNA: TGTGCCAGCAGCCAAGACATCACAGGAAGCGAGCAGTACTTC
CDR3 protein: CASSQDITGSEQYF
J gene: TRBJ2-7
V gene: TRBV3-1/TRBV3-2
D gene: NA
clone size: NA
CDR3 length: 14

CDR3 DNA: TGTGCCAGCAGTGAAGCTAACTATGGCTACACCTTC
CDR3 protein: CASSEANYGYTF
J gene: TRBJ1-2
V gene: TRBV28
D gene: NA
clone size: NA
CDR3 length: 12

CDR3 DNA: TGTGCCAGCAGTCAGGGAGGGCCTAATGAAAAACTGTTTTTT
CDR3 protein: CASSQGGPNEKLFF
J gene: TRBJ1-4
V gene: TRBV19
D gene: NA
clone size: once
CDR3 length: 14

CDR3 DNA: TGTGCCAGCAGCGTATCTGGGGAGCCTAACTATGGCTACACCTTC
CDR3 protein: CASSVSGEPNYGYTF
J gene: TRBJ1-2
V gene: TRBV9
D gene: NA
clone size: NA
CDR3 length: 15

CDR3 DNA: TGTGCCAGCAGCAGCGGGAGGGGCACCAATACGCAGTATTTT
CDR3 protein: CASSSGRGTNTQYF
J gene: TRBJ2-3
V gene: TRBV11-3
D gene: TRBD2
clone size: NA
CDR3 length: 14

CDR3 DNA: TGTGCCAGTAGCCCTGGGATTCTTAATCAGCCCCAGCATTTT
CDR3 protein: CASSPGILNQPQHF
J gene: TRBJ1-5
V gene: TRBV19
D gene: NA
clone size: few
CDR3 length: 14

CDR3 DNA: TGTGCCAGCAGTTTTGGGGGACAGGGTGGTCAGCCCCAGCATTTT
CDR3 protein: CASSFGGQGGQPQHF
J gene: TRBJ1-5
V gene: TRBV28
D gene: TRBD1
clone size: NA
CDR3 length: 15

CDR3 DNA: TGTGCCTGGAGTGCTTACCGGGATGAAGCTTTCTTT
CDR3 protein: CAWSAYRDEAFF
J gene: TRBJ1-1
V gene: TRBV30
D gene: NA
clone size: NA
CDR3 length: 12

CDR3 DNA: TGTGCCAGCAGTTTAGCCGGGCACACAGATACGCAGTATTTT
CDR3 protein: CASSLAGHTDTQYF
J gene: TRBJ2-3
V gene: TRBV27
D gene: NA
clone size: NA
CDR3 length: 14

CDR3 DNA: TGTGCCATCAGTGAGTCCGCCGGGACAGGAGGGCATGGCTACACCTTC
CDR3 protein: CAISESAGTGGHGYTF
J gene: TRBJ1-2
V gene: TRBV10-3
D gene: TRBD1
clone size: NA
CDR3 length: 16

CDR3 DNA: TGTGCCAGCAGCGAGGGAGTTTTCGGCTACACCTTC
CDR3 protein: CASSEGVFGYTF
J gene: TRBJ1-2
V gene: TRBV7-9
D gene: NA
clone size: NA
CDR3 length: 12

CDR3 DNA: TGTGCCAGTAGTATTAAGACGGGACTAGGCTACAATGAGCAGTTCTTC
CDR3 protein: CASSIKTGLGYNEQFF
J gene: TRBJ2-1
V gene: TRBV19
D gene: TRBD2
clone size: once
CDR3 length: 16

CDR3 DNA: TGTGCCAGCCTCAATCCGAGAACTAGCACAGATACGCAGTATTTT
CDR3 protein: CASLNPRTSTDTQYF
J gene: TRBJ2-3
V gene: TRBV7-9
D gene: NA
clone size: NA
CDR3 length: 15

CDR3 DNA: TGTGCCAGTAATTTACGAGACAGTTACAATGAGCAGTTCTTC
CDR3 protein: CASNLRDSYNEQFF
J gene: TRBJ2-1
V gene: TRBV19
D gene: NA
clone size: NA
CDR3 length: 14

CDR3 DNA: TGTGCCAGCAGCCTAGACAGGAACAATCAGCCCCAGCATTTT
CDR3 protein: CASSLDRNNQPQHF
J gene: TRBJ1-5
V gene: TRBV6-5
D gene: NA
clone size: NA
CDR3 length: 14

CDR3 DNA: TGTGCCAGCAGTTTCTCAGGGATGAGCAGGACTGAAGCTTTCTTT
CDR3 protein: CASSFSGMSRTEAFF
J gene: TRBJ1-1
V gene: TRBV28
D gene: NA
clone size: NA
CDR3 length: 15

CDR3 DNA: TGTGCCAGCAGTGACGGGCGGGAGCAAGAGACCCAGTACTTC
CDR3 protein: CASSDGREQETQYF
J gene: TRBJ2-5
V gene: TRBV2
D gene: TRBD2
clone size: NA
CDR3 length: 14

CDR3 DNA: TGTGCCAGCAGTTCTCCCGGGACAGGGCGAGAAAAACTGTTTTTT
CDR3 protein: CASSSPGTGREKLFF
J gene: TRBJ1-4
V gene: TRBV6-5
D gene: TRBD1
clone size: NA
CDR3 length: 15

CDR3 DNA: TGTGCCAGCAGCTTCGGAAACTCTGGGGCCAACGTCCTGACTTTC
CDR3 protein: CASSFGNSGANVLTF
J gene: TRBJ2-6
V gene: TRBV5-8
D gene: NA
clone size: NA
CDR3 length: 15

CDR3 DNA: TGTGCCAGCAGTCAGGCGCACTCTCCTGTCGACGAGCAGTACTTC
CDR3 protein: CASSQAHSPVDEQYF
J gene: TRBJ2-7
V gene: TRBV6-2/TRBV6-3
D gene: NA
clone size: NA
CDR3 length: 15

CDR3 DNA: TGTGCCAGCAGCTGGGACAGCACCGGGGAGCTGTTTTTT
CDR3 protein: CASSWDSTGELFF
J gene: TRBJ2-2
V gene: TRBV6-6
D gene: TRBD1
clone size: NA
CDR3 length: 13

CDR3 DNA: TGTGCCAGCAGCTACGGACAGACCGGGGAGCTGTTTTTT
CDR3 protein: CASSYGQTGELFF
J gene: TRBJ2-2
V gene: TRBV12-3/TRBV12-4
D gene: NA
clone size: once
CDR3 length: 13

CDR3 DNA: TGTGCCAGCAGCCGGGGCTCAGGGGATGAAAAACTGTTTTTT
CDR3 protein: CASSRGSGDEKLFF
J gene: TRBJ1-4
V gene: TRBV11-2
D gene: NA
clone size: NA
CDR3 length: 14

CDR3 DNA: TGTGCCTGGAGGTTTTCAGGCACTGGAAACACCATATATTTT
CDR3 protein: CAWRFSGTGNTIYF
J gene: TRBJ1-3
V gene: TRBV30
D gene: NA
clone size: NA
CDR3 length: 14

CDR3 DNA: TGCGCCAGCAGCTTGGCGGGACTAGCGGGAGGGTCCGGGGAGCTGTTTTTT
CDR3 protein: CASSLAGLAGGSGELFF
J gene: TRBJ2-2
V gene: TRBV5-1
D gene: TRBD2
clone size: NA
CDR3 length: 17

CDR3 DNA: TGTGCCAGTAGGAGGACAGGGGCGCACCAGCCCCAGCATTTT
CDR3 protein: CASRRTGAHQPQHF
J gene: TRBJ1-5
V gene: TRBV19
D gene: TRBD1
clone size: NA
CDR3 length: 14

CDR3 DNA: TGTGCCACTAGCGGGGGCCCCACAGATACGCAGTATTTT
CDR3 protein: CATSGGPTDTQYF
J gene: TRBJ2-3
V gene: TRBV15
D gene: TRBD2
clone size: NA
CDR3 length: 13

CDR3 DNA: TGTGCCACGCAGGTGGCGGGGGGGCCCAACGGGGAGCTGTTTTTT
CDR3 protein: CATQVAGGPNGELFF
J gene: TRBJ2-2
V gene: TRBV24-1
D gene: TRBD2
clone size: NA
CDR3 length: 15

CDR3 DNA: TGTGCCAGCAGCGGGACTAGCGGGGGGGCGTTGACCCAGTACTTC
CDR3 protein: CASSGTSGGALTQYF
J gene: TRBJ2-5
V gene: TRBV2
D gene: TRBD2
clone size: few
CDR3 length: 15

CDR3 DNA: TGCAGCGCGACGGTTACCTACGAGCAGTACTTC
CDR3 protein: CSATVTYEQYF
J gene: TRBJ2-7
V gene: TRBV29-1
D gene: NA
clone size: NA
CDR3 length: 11

CDR3 DNA: TGTGCCAGCTCGCCCGGGACTAGGGGCGGAGAGACCCAGTACTTC
CDR3 protein: CASSPGTRGGETQYF
J gene: TRBJ2-5
V gene: TRBV18
D gene: TRBD2
clone size: NA
CDR3 length: 15

CDR3 DNA: TGCGCCAGCAGCTTGGTTGACGGGATGGATGGCTACACCTTC
CDR3 protein: CASSLVDGMDGYTF
J gene: TRBJ1-2
V gene: TRBV5-1
D gene: NA
clone size: NA
CDR3 length: 14

CDR3 DNA: TGTGCCAGCAGTTCCTCCGGGGGGATAAATGAGCAGTTCTTC
CDR3 protein: CASSSSGGINEQFF
J gene: TRBJ2-1
V gene: TRBV6-5
D gene: TRBD2
clone size: NA
CDR3 length: 14

CDR3 DNA: TGTGCCAGCAGTTTCCCCCCGGGAGGTAATAGCAATCAGCCCCAGCATTTT
CDR3 protein: CASSFPPGGNSNQPQHF
J gene: TRBJ1-5
V gene: TRBV28
D gene: NA
clone size: NA
CDR3 length: 17

CDR3 DNA: TGCGCCAGCAGCTTCTCCTTGGCTGCAACTAATGAAAAACTGTTTTTT
CDR3 protein: CASSFSLAATNEKLFF
J gene: TRBJ1-4
V gene: TRBV5-1
D gene: NA
clone size: NA
CDR3 length: 16

CDR3 DNA: TGTGCCAGCAGCTTCAGGGCAGGGAGTTTGAACACTGAAGCTTTCTTT
CDR3 protein: CASSFRAGSLNTEAFF
J gene: TRBJ1-1
V gene: TRBV5-4
D gene: NA
clone size: NA
CDR3 length: 16

CDR3 DNA: TGTGCCAGCAGCCAGGACCATACAGGGGGCCCTAACTATGGCTACACCTTC
CDR3 protein: CASSQDHTGGPNYGYTF
J gene: TRBJ1-2
V gene: TRBV4-2
D gene: TRBD1
clone size: NA
CDR3 length: 17

CDR3 DNA: TGTGCCAGCAGCTTGGGGTACGGCCTCGCCGGGGAGCTGTTTTTT
CDR3 protein: CASSLGYGLAGELFF
J gene: TRBJ2-2
V gene: TRBV5-5
D gene: NA
clone size: NA
CDR3 length: 15